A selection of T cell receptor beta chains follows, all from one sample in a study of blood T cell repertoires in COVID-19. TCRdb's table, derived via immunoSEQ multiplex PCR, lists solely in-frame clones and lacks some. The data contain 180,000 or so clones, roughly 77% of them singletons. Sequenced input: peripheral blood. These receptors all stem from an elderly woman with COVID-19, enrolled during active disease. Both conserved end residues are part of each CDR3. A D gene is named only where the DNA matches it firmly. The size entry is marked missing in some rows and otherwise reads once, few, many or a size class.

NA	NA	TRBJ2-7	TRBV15	TGTGCCACCAGCAGAGACCCAGGGGGGACCTACGAGCAGTACTTC	CATSRDPGGTYEQYF
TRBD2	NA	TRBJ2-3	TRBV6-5	TGTGCCAGCAACCCACTAGCGGGGGCTACAGATACGCAGTATTTT	CASNPLAGATDTQYF
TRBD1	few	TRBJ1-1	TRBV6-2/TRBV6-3	TGTGCCAGCAGTACACAGGGGCGGTCGGACACTGAAGCTTTCTTT	CASSTQGRSDTEAFF
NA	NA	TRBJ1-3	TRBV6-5	TGTGCCAGCAGACCTACAGGCTCTGGAAACACCATATATTTT	CASRPTGSGNTIYF
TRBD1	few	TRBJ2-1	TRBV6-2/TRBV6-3	TGTGCCAGCAGCCGTGACAGGGGCACCCACAATGAGCAGTTCTTC	CASSRDRGTHNEQFF
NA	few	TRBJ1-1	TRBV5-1	TGCGCCAGCAGCTTGGCCGCGTCCAACACTGAAGCTTTCTTT	CASSLAASNTEAFF
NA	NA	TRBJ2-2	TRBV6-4	TGTGCCAGCAGTGAAGCCGGGGACAAGTACACCGGGGAGCTGTTTTTT	CASSEAGDKYTGELFF
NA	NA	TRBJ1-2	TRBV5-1	TGCGCCAGCAGCTTTGGAAACAGGGAAGTTTATGGCTACACCTTC	CASSFGNREVYGYTF
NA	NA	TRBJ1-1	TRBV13	TGTGCCAGCAGCTCGGGACAGAACACTGAAGCTTTCTTT	CASSSGQNTEAFF
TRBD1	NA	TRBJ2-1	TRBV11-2	TGTGCCAGCAGCTTGACCGGGACAGGGGCAGCGGGTGAGCAGTTCTTC	CASSLTGTGAAGEQFF
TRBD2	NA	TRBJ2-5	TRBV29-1	TGCAGCGTCGGAACTAGCGGGGGGAGGGAGACCCAGTACTTC	CSVGTSGGRETQYF
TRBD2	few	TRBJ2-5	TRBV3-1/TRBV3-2	TGTGCCAGCAGCCAAGATAGGGCTAGCGGGAGGACGGGGACCCAGTACTTC	CASSQDRASGRTGTQYF
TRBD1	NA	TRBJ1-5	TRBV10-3	TGTGCCATCAGTGAGTCGACAGGGGAAGAGCCCCAGCATTTT	CAISESTGEEPQHF
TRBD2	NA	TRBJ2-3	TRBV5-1	TGCGCCAGCAGTACTAGCGGGGCTCGCACAGATACGCAGTATTTT	CASSTSGARTDTQYF
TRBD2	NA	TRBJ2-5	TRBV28	TGTGCCAGCATCCGGGGGGGGATGGAGACCCAGTACTTC	CASIRGGMETQYF
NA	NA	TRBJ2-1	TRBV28	TGTGCCAGCAGTTCCCGAAGAGGTTACTCCTACAATGAGCAGTTCTTC	CASSSRRGYSYNEQFF
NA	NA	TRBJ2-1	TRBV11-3	TGTGCCAGCAGGGAGCGGGCCTACAATGAGCAGTTCTTC	CASRERAYNEQFF
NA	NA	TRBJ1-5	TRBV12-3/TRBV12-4	TGTGCCAGCACCGGAGATGTCCTTCGGCCCCAGCATTTT	CASTGDVLRPQHF
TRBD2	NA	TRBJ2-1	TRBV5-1	TGCGCCAGCGGAGGGACTAGGAGTATCGATGAGCAGTTCTTC	CASGGTRSIDEQFF
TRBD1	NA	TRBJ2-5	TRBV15	TGTGCCACCTCTGGACAGGGGGACCAAGAGACCCAGTACTTC	CATSGQGDQETQYF
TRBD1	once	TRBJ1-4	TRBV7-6	TGTGCCAGCAGCTCTGGACAGGGGGCGTTTGAAAAACTGTTTTTT	CASSSGQGAFEKLFF
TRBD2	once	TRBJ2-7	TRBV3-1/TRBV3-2	TGTGCCAGCAGCCACACTAGCGGAGGAGAGCAGTACTTC	CASSHTSGGEQYF
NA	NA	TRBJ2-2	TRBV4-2	TGTGCCAGCAGCCAAGCAGGGGTACTTGATCCGGGGGAGCTGTTTTTT	CASSQAGVLDPGELFF
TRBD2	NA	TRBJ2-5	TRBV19	TGTGCCAGTAGTACCCGGACTAGCGGGTCCCAAGAGACCCAGTACTTC	CASSTRTSGSQETQYF
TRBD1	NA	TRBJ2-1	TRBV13	TGTGCCAGCAGCTTTGGGACAGCCAATGAGCAGTTCTTC	CASSFGTANEQFF
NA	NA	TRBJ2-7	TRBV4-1	TGCGCCAGCAGCCAACCTCCGCGGGGGCCCTACGAGCAGTACTTC	CASSQPPRGPYEQYF
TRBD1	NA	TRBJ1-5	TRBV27	TGTGCCAGCAGGAAAAACCCGGGACAGGGGGCCAGCAATCAGCCCCAGCATTTT	CASRKNPGQGASNQPQHF
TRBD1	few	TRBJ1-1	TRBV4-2	TGTGCCAGCAGCCAGGGACAGGGGGACACTGAAGCTTTCTTT	CASSQGQGDTEAFF
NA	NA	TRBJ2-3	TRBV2	TGTGCCAGCAGTGAAGCGCGAGAGGGATCAAGCACAGATACGCAGTATTTT	CASSEAREGSSTDTQYF
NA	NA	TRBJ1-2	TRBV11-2	TGTGCCAGCAGCTTAGACGACTATGGCTACACCTTC	CASSLDDYGYTF
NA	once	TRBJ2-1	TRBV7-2	TGTGCCAGCAGCTCCCAACCAGGAAACAATGAGCAGTTCTTC	CASSSQPGNNEQFF
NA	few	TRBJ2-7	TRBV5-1	TGCGCCAGCAGCTTGGCCCAGGGTCTGAACTACGAGCAGTACTTC	CASSLAQGLNYEQYF
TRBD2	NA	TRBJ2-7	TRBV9	TGTGCCAGCAGCGTAGGACTAGCGGGAGGGGACTCCTACGAGCAGTACTTC	CASSVGLAGGDSYEQYF
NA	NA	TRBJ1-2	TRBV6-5	TGTGCCAGCAGTTACTCGAGTCAGGTCAGGGATGGCTACACCTTC	CASSYSSQVRDGYTF
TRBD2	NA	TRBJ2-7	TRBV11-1	TGTGCCAGCAGCGACGGAAGACTAGCATACGAGCAGTACTTC	CASSDGRLAYEQYF
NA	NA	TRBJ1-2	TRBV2	TGTGCCAGCAGTGAAGAAGGGGTCTACTATGGCTACACCTTC	CASSEEGVYYGYTF
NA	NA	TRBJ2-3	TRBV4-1	TGCGCCAGCAGCCAAGCCCCTGGGGCGGACCCGCAGTATTTT	CASSQAPGADPQYF
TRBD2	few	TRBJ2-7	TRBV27	TGTGCCAGCGGTACTAGCGGGGTCTACGAGCAGTACTTC	CASGTSGVYEQYF
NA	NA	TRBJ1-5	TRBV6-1	TGTGCCAGCAGTGAACTCGGCAGGGTGGGCAATCAGCCCCAGCATTTT	CASSELGRVGNQPQHF